The clone carrying this TCR beta chain appeared many times. Its antigen is undetermined. This record belongs to a study of regulatory T cells in long-lasting Graves disease. Findings of the study overall: There were preferences for TRBV28, TRBJ1-2 and TRBJ2-5 in persistent disease.

Regarding time point: persistent/refractory GD, antithyroid drugs over 5 years with positive TRAb. Isolated PBMC RNA provided the starting material for the TCR library. Germline CDR1 reads MNHEY; CDR2 reads SVGEGT. The CDR3 covers 16 residues. V was pared by 5 bases and J by 0 bases, with 17 bases between. Building of the TCR beta libraries involved iRepertoire HTBI primers and Arm-PCR of CDR3 regions. TCRdb fed the multiplex PCR reads into MiXCR, producing one record per CDR3 protein. Here the sample spans 400,000 to 500,000 distinct CDR3 sequences, roughly 21% being singletons. The TCR originated in a female donor with Graves disease. The sequences come from peripheral blood mononuclear cells (PBMCs), collected when the disease was refractory, from a patient treated with antithyroid drugs. The genes are TRBV6-2 or TRBV6-3 and TRBJ2-7; the D gene could be TRBD1 or TRBD2 (5 bases each). CDR3 bases: TGTGCCAGCAGTACGGAGCTGGGGGTTCCCTCCTACGAGCAGTACTTC. Its protein product is CASSTELGVPSYEQYF.